A single sample gave rise to the 28 T cell receptor beta chains below, sequenced in a study of CD8+CD57+ T cells in acquired aplastic anemia. Genomic DNA served as template for TCR beta VDJ and CDR3 profiling. A single record per CDR3 protein comes from TCRdb applying MiXCR to the reads. The sample has 150,000 to 200,000 distinct CDR3 sequences, about 45% seen once. The patients chosen for sequencing had shown expansion of CD8+CD57+ cells (detected by flow cytometry). Sequenced material: sorted CD4+, CD8+, or CD8+CD57+ T cells (not recorded which) from PBMCs. The source of these receptors is a human donor with aplastic anemia.

J is TRBJ2-7 and V is TRBV25-1; 9 bases line up with TRBD1. The CDR3 has 13 amino acids. Losses at the gene ends were 7 bases for V and 4 bases for J; bases not matched to a gene: 5. Germline assignment: CDR1 MGHDK and CDR2 SYGVNS. The CDR3 protein is CASKGQGSYEQYF. The CDR3 region has the DNA TGTGCCAGCAAGGGACAGGGTTCTTACGAGCAGTACTTC.

On this clonotype: A read error may produce the germline difference seen at one junction end. This rearrangement joins TRBV10-3 to TRBJ1-6, with 9 bases lining up with TRBD1. The CDR3 sequence is 14 residues long. Germline V gene lookup returns CDR1 ENHRY and CDR2 SYGVKD. DNA for the CDR3: TGTGCCAGCAGTAGGGACAGGGTCATTTCACCCCTCCACTTT. Translation: CASSRDRVISPLHF.

The V gene is TRBV11-2, the J gene TRBJ2-5; D is undetermined. Germline V gene lookup returns CDR1 SGHAT and CDR2 FQNNGV. This CDR3 spans 14 amino acids. V gave up 0 bases and J gave up 2 bases, with 7 bases separating them. The CDR3 region is CASSLEAQQETQYF. The CDR3 DNA follows: TGTGCCAGCAGCTTAGAGGCGCAGCAAGAGACCCAGTACTTC. The full variable domain, with the rest looked up from reference TRBV11-2 and TRBJ2-5, is EAGVAQSPRYKIIEKRQSVAFWCNPISGHATLYWYQQILGQGPKLLIQFQNNGVVDDSQLPKDRFSAERLKGVDSTLKIQPAKLEDSAVYLCASSLEAQQETQYFGPGTRLLVL.

This clonotype came up many times. This chain joins TRBV20-1 and TRBJ2-5, with a weak D call TRBD1 (5 bases). The CDR3 totals 14 residues. Germline V gene lookup returns CDR1 DFQATT and CDR2 SNEGSKA (reference sequence). Trimming pared 6 bases from V and 1 base from J, leaving 15 bases between. This CDR3 is CSATPTGSQETQYF. In DNA form, the CDR3 reads TGCAGTGCCACCCCCACAGGTTCCCAAGAGACCCAGTACTTC.

This clonotype was found many times. The rearrangement joins TRBV11-2 to TRBJ2-2; 8 bases are shared with TRBD1. CDR1 and CDR2 from the germline V gene are SGHAT and FQNNGV. The CDR3 is 17 residues long. Losses at the gene ends were 6 bases for V and 3 bases for J; bases not matched to a gene: 12. The CDR3 DNA reads as TGTGCCAGCAGTCTAAACGGACAGGGAAGTCACACCGGGGAGCTGTTTTTT. Translating it yields CASSLNGQGSHTGELFF.

This clonotype was recorded once. This chain links TRBV19 with TRBJ1-1; TRBD1 matches at 7 bases. The CDR3 extends over 14 amino acids. Germline V gives CDR1 LNHDA, CDR2 SQIVND (reference sequence). Trimming cost V 4 bases and J 4 bases; bases outside gene matches: 6. CDR3 residues: CASSRGGWGTEAFF. The CDR3 DNA sequence: TGTGCCAGTAGTAGAGGGGGCTGGGGCACTGAAGCTTTCTTT.

This clonotype appeared many times. This sequence joins TRBV5-4 and TRBJ2-5; D is unresolved. The germline V and J ends were trimmed by 2 bases and 4 bases, with 12 bases remaining between them. This CDR3 spans 14 amino acids. CDR1 and CDR2 from the germline V gene are SGHNT and YYREEE (reference sequence). The CDR3 loop is CASSLRKSSETQYF. In DNA form, the CDR3 reads TGTGCCAGCAGCTTAAGGAAGTCTTCAGAGACCCAGTACTTC. Full variable domain (rest looked up from reference TRBV5-4 and TRBJ2-5): ETGVTQSPTHLIKTRGQQVTLRCSSQSGHNTVSWYQQALGQGPQFIFQYYREEENGRGNFPPRFSGLQFPNYSSELNVNALELDDSALYLCASSLRKSSETQYFGPGTRLLVL.

This clonotype has more than one count but fewer than ten. This sequence joins TRBV18 and TRBJ1-1; tentative D call: TRBD1 (6 bases). The CDR3 is made up of 16 amino acids. Trimming removed 4 bases at V and 0 bases at J, with 15 bases between. Germline CDR1 and CDR2: KGHSH and LQKENI. The CDR3 DNA reads TGTGCCAGCTCACTAGGCCCGGGGGCTATGAACACTGAAGCTTTCTTT. Protein: CASSLGPGAMNTEAFF.

This clonotype was seen more than once but under ten times. The rearrangement joins TRBV7-9 to TRBJ2-2; D ambiguous. CDR1 and CDR2 from the germline V gene are SEHNR and FQNEAQ (reference sequence). The CDR3 spans 13 residues. Trimming removed 1 base from V and 5 bases from J, with 5 bases in between. The DNA of the CDR3 is TGTGCCAGCAGCTTAGTTCCAACCGGGGAGCTGTTTTTT. Translated: CASSLVPTGELFF.

Here the CDR3 DNA reads TGTGCCACCAGCAGTTATGGGGTACTCTCCTACGAGCAGTACTTC. It codes for CATSSYGVLSYEQYF. This sequence joins TRBV15 and TRBJ2-7; unclear D gene. CDR1 is LNHNV and CDR2 is YYDKDF in the germline V gene (reference sequence). With 3 bases removed from V and 0 bases from J, the gap between germline ends came to 12 bases. This CDR3 spans 15 amino acids.

This clonotype has ten or more counts. V gene TRBV6-4 combines with J gene TRBJ2-3; 9 bases line up with TRBD2. The V gene end was trimmed by 8 bases and the J gene end by 6 bases; junction bases not matched to a gene: 9. The germline gives CDR1 MRHNA, CDR2 SNTAGT. The length of the CDR3 is 14 residues. CDR3 in amino acids: CASATRGGGDTQYF. Here the CDR3 DNA reads TGTGCCAGCGCTACGCGGGGGGGCGGTGATACGCAGTATTTT.

This clonotype was recorded many times. The chain carries TRBV12-3 or TRBV12-4 and TRBJ2-7; 8 nucleotides line up with TRBD1. V lost 3 bases, J lost 3 bases, and 7 bases stayed unmatched. This CDR3 is 15 amino acids long. CDR3 nucleotide sequence: TGTGCCAGCAGTTTGCGGACAGGGCTCGGCTACGAGCAGTACTTC. Its protein product is CASSLRTGLGYEQYF.

This clonotype was seen only once. At one end the junction does not follow the germline gene, possibly because of a read error. The chain employs TRBV4-2 and TRBJ2-2; 11 bases fit TRBD2. This CDR3 has 19 amino acids. Looked up from germline, CDR1 is LGHNA and CDR2 is YNFKEQ. Here the CDR3 reads CANSQVALAGGPYTGELFF. The CDR3 DNA sequence: TGTGCCAACAGCCAAGTGGCGTTAGCGGGGGGGCCGTACACCGGGGAGCTGTTTTTT.

Turning to this clonotype: A read error may be the cause here, since a much bigger clone is one base away. V and J are TRBV5-1 and TRBJ1-1; no clear D gene. From germline, CDR1 is SGHRS and CDR2 YFSETQ. Trimming shortened V by 6 bases and J by 6 bases, and 18 bases separated the two germline ends. The CDR3 runs 14 residues. The chain's CDR3 is CASKMGAGPPEAFF. Here the CDR3 DNA reads TGCGCCAGCAAAATGGGAGCCGGACCCCCTGAAGCTTTCTTT.

This clonotype showed up just a few times. This chain connects TRBV5-1 to TRBJ2-3, with 13 bases aligning to TRBD2. V shed 4 bases, J shed 0 bases, and the junction held 17 bases outside the gene matches. The CDR3 is made up of 21 amino acids. Germline-derived CDR1 and CDR2 are SGHRS and YFSETQ. The CDR3 loop is CASSPMFTSGGAWGSTDTQYF. CDR3 DNA sequence: TGCGCCAGCAGCCCAATGTTTACTAGCGGGGGGGCCTGGGGGAGCACAGATACGCAGTATTTT.

In this sample, this clonotype turned up a few times. This chain's CDR3 is CATSRDGTGLSEQFF. Here the CDR3 DNA reads TGTGCCACCAGCAGAGATGGGACAGGGCTTTCTGAGCAGTTCTTC. The V call is TRBV15, the J call TRBJ2-1; 9 bases align to TRBD1. Trimming at V came to 0 bases and at J to 9 bases, leaving 6 bases not matched to a gene. The V gene's germline CDR1 is LNHNV and CDR2 YYDKDF (reference sequence). The CDR3 runs to 15 residues.

This clonotype came up many times. J is TRBJ1-2 and V is TRBV19; D is undetermined. V lost 5 bases and J 5 bases, leaving 21 bases between the germline ends. This CDR3 spans 16 amino acids. From germline, CDR1 is LNHDA and CDR2 SQIVND (reference sequence). The CDR3 loop reads CASSGERKGGNYGYTF. CDR3 coding DNA: TGTGCCAGTAGTGGGGAGCGGAAGGGCGGAAATTATGGCTACACCTTC.

The chain joins TRBV29-1 to TRBJ1-2, with 11 positions matching TRBD1. The ends lost 7 bases at V and 7 bases at J; junction bases unmatched: 8. Germline V CDR1 and CDR2: SQVTM, ANQGSEA. This CDR3 spans 13 amino acids. The CDR3 region has the DNA TGCAGCGCCGGACAGGGGGCTCTGAGTGGCTACACCTTC. Translating gives CSAGQGALSGYTF.

This clonotype was found a few times. This chain uses TRBV12-3 or TRBV12-4 with TRBJ1-1; TRBD1 matches at 8 bases. Trimming cost V 6 bases and J 5 bases; bases outside gene matches: 14. The CDR3 spans 16 residues. CDR3 sequence: CASRQHGQGEGTEAFF. The CDR3 region has the DNA TGTGCCAGCAGACAACACGGACAGGGAGAGGGGACTGAAGCTTTCTTT.

A word on this clonotype: One junction end does not reproduce the germline sequence, and a read error may be involved. The V and J genes are TRBV10-2 and TRBJ2-3; the D is unclear. The CDR3 is 15 amino acids. Germline lookup yields CDR1 WSHSY and CDR2 SAAADI. This chain's CDR3 is CANSETTLGTDTQYF. CDR3 in DNA: TGCGCCAACAGTGAGACGACTTTGGGCACAGATACGCAGTATTTT.

The table lists this clonotype with many counts. This sequence joins TRBV7-9 and TRBJ2-2, with unresolved D. Trimming shortened V by 2 bases and J by 4 bases, and 5 bases separated the two germline ends. The CDR3 spans 13 residues. Per germline, CDR1 SEHNR and CDR2 FQNEAQ (reference sequence). DNA of the CDR3: TGTGCCAGCAGCTTATCCATCACCGGGGAGCTGTTTTTT. As protein: CASSLSITGELFF.

The rearrangement links TRBV24-1 to TRBJ1-1; D gene unclear. Germline CDR1 and CDR2: KGHDR and SFDVKD. CDR3 length: 13 residues. With 1 base removed from V and 2 bases from J, the gap between germline ends came to 4 bases. CDR3 sequence: CATSDFPNTEAFF. CDR3 sequence (DNA): TGTGCCACCAGTGATTTCCCAAACACTGAAGCTTTCTTT.

The V and J genes are TRBV12-5 and TRBJ1-6; D is unresolved. Trimming stripped 9 bases from V and 0 bases from J, with 12 bases between. The CDR3 consists of 15 residues. The germline CDR1 and CDR2 sequences are LGHNT and FRNRAP. In nucleotides, the CDR3 is TGTGCTAGAGATAGCGCAAGCTCCTATAATTCACCCCTCCACTTT. It encodes CARDSASSYNSPLHF.

This clonotype was seen a few times. One base away lies a much larger clone, so this may be a sequencing read error. V and J are TRBV12-3 or TRBV12-4 and TRBJ1-1; D is uncertain. The CDR3 sequence is 14 residues long. V lost 8 bases and J 0 bases, leaving 13 bases between the germline ends. The CDR3 coding sequence is TGTGCCAGCGGCCCAAGCGGTTTGAACACTGAAGCTTTCTTT. Translation: CASGPSGLNTEAFF.

This clonotype has just one count. The rearrangement joins TRBV15 to TRBJ1-4; TRBD1 matches 7 bases. V lost 5 bases and J lost 8; bases outside the gene matches: 8. This CDR3 contains 14 residues. The germline CDR1 and CDR2 sequences are LNHNV and YYDKDF (reference sequence). The CDR3 region is CATSRAGTDEKLFF. DNA for the CDR3: TGTGCCACCAGCCGTGCCGGGACAGACGAAAAACTGTTTTTT. Based on the CDR3 plus reference TRBV15 and TRBJ1-4, the full variable domain is DAMVIQNPRYQVTQFGKPVTLSCSQTLNHNVMYWYQQKSSQAPKLLFHYYDKDFNNEADTPDNFQSRRPNTSFCFLDIRSPGLGDTAMYLCATSRAGTDEKLFFGSGTQLSVL.

This clonotype has at least ten counts. The gene calls are TRBV5-1 and TRBJ2-3; 12 positions agree with TRBD2. The CDR3 has 17 residues. V dropped 4 bases and J dropped 2; count of bases not matched to a gene: 8. Germline V lookup: CDR1 SGHRS, CDR2 YFSETQ. CDR3 sequence (DNA): TGCGCCAGCAGCCCCCGGACTAGCGGGGATGTCACAGATACGCAGTATTTT. It encodes CASSPRTSGDVTDTQYF.

The sample holds many counts of this clonotype. The chain has TRBV5-1 and TRBJ2-2, with D uncertain. CDR3 length: 14 residues. Deletions cut 0 bases from V and 6 bases from J, with 9 bases between. Germline loops: CDR1 SGHRS, CDR2 YFSETQ. The CDR3 DNA follows: TGCGCCAGCAGCTTGGTCCCAGGCGCCGGGGAGCTGTTTTTT. This sequence encodes CASSLVPGAGELFF.

The chain employs TRBV20-1 and TRBJ1-2, with 7 bases identical to TRBD1. V lost 0 bases to trimming and J lost 4 bases; unmatched junction nucleotides: 8. The V gene's germline CDR1 is DFQATT and CDR2 SNEGSKA (reference sequence). This CDR3 is built from 15 residues. The CDR3 sequence: CSARDSGTVLYGYTF. Written as DNA, the CDR3 is TGCAGTGCTAGAGATTCAGGGACAGTGCTCTATGGCTACACCTTC.